The clone carrying this TCR beta chain has at least ten counts. What it recognizes is unknown. The data are from a study of spatial heterogeneity in lung cancer. Study observations and caveats: Ubiquitous expanded tumor TCRs were seen in blood more at resection than at follow-up.

The sample's time point: sample taken at primary tumor resection. Samples came from 72 TRACERx patients with untreated early-stage lung cancer. Unsorted whole RNA of tumor, nontumor lung or frozen PBMC was sequenced. Using its own MiXCR run on the 5' RACE reads, TCRdb lists one record per CDR3 protein. The sample has 30,000 to 45,000 distinct CDR3 sequences, around 7.2% seen once. This CDR3 is built from 13 residues. V lost 7 bases, J lost 2 bases, and 4 bases stayed unmatched. CDR1 is SQVTM, CDR2 ANQGSEA, per germline. The chain joins TRBV29-1 to TRBJ2-3; 9 nucleotides match TRBD2. The material was PBMCs, obtained at surgery. The sequence was obtained from a male donor with early-stage non-small cell lung cancer. In DNA, the CDR3 is TGCAGCGCCCCTAGCGGGAACACAGATACGCAGTATTTT. This translates into CSAPSGNTDTQYF.